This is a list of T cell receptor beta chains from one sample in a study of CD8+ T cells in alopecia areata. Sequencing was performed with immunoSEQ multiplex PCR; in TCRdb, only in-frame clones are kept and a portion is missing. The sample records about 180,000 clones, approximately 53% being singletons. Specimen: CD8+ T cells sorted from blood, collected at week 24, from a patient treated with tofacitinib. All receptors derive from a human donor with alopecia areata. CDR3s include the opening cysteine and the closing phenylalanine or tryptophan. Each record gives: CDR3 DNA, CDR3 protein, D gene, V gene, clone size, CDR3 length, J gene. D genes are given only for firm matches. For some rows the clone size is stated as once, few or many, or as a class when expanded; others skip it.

CDR3 DNA: TGTGCCAGCAGCGAGGGGTCCGGGGGCCCAAATCAGCCCCAGCATTTT
CDR3 protein: CASSEGSGGPNQPQHF
D gene: .
V gene: TRBV9
clone size: few
CDR3 length: 16
J gene: TRBJ1-5

CDR3 DNA: TGCAGCGTTGCCGACAGGGGCAGCTCCTACGAGCAGTACTTC
CDR3 protein: CSVADRGSSYEQYF
D gene: TRBD1
V gene: TRBV29-1
clone size: .
CDR3 length: 14
J gene: TRBJ2-7

CDR3 DNA: TGTGCCAGCAAAACGCAGCCGGGGACTGTGGGAGCTTTCTTT
CDR3 protein: CASKTQPGTVGAFF
D gene: .
V gene: TRBV27
clone size: .
CDR3 length: 14
J gene: TRBJ1-1

CDR3 DNA: TGCGCCAGCAGCTCGGGGGACAGGCGGTATGAAACAGATACGCAGTATTTT
CDR3 protein: CASSSGDRRYETDTQYF
D gene: TRBD1
V gene: TRBV5-1
clone size: few
CDR3 length: 17
J gene: TRBJ2-3

CDR3 DNA: TGCAGCGTTGAAAAGGTGGGAGCTTTCTTT
CDR3 protein: CSVEKVGAFF
D gene: .
V gene: TRBV29-1
clone size: .
CDR3 length: 10
J gene: TRBJ1-1

CDR3 DNA: TGCAGCGCATTTACAGGGAGCGGCTACACCTTC
CDR3 protein: CSAFTGSGYTF
D gene: .
V gene: TRBV29-1
clone size: .
CDR3 length: 11
J gene: TRBJ1-2

CDR3 DNA: TGCGCCAGCAGCCAAGATCGGCAGGACGAGCAGTACTTC
CDR3 protein: CASSQDRQDEQYF
D gene: .
V gene: TRBV4-3
clone size: .
CDR3 length: 13
J gene: TRBJ2-7

CDR3 DNA: TGTGCCAGTAGTATGGGTCTGGTAGGCTCCCACCACGATACGCAGTATTTT
CDR3 protein: CASSMGLVGSHHDTQYF
D gene: .
V gene: TRBV19
clone size: .
CDR3 length: 17
J gene: TRBJ2-3

CDR3 DNA: TGCAGCGTTCGAGGGGGGGGTTACAATGAGCAGTTCTTC
CDR3 protein: CSVRGGGYNEQFF
D gene: .
V gene: TRBV29-1
clone size: .
CDR3 length: 13
J gene: TRBJ2-1

CDR3 DNA: TGCGCCAGCACCGTAGCGGGGGGTTCCTACAATGAGCAGTTCTTC
CDR3 protein: CASTVAGGSYNEQFF
D gene: TRBD2
V gene: TRBV5-1
clone size: few
CDR3 length: 15
J gene: TRBJ2-1

CDR3 DNA: TGTGCCAGCAACTCGATTGAGGGTGGCTATGGCTACACCTTC
CDR3 protein: CASNSIEGGYGYTF
D gene: .
V gene: TRBV6-1
clone size: .
CDR3 length: 14
J gene: TRBJ1-2

CDR3 DNA: TGTGCCTGGAATGGAGCCGGGACAGGGGGGAATGAGCAGTTCTTC
CDR3 protein: CAWNGAGTGGNEQFF
D gene: TRBD1
V gene: TRBV30
clone size: few
CDR3 length: 15
J gene: TRBJ2-1

CDR3 DNA: TGTGCCAGCAGCTTGGGGGGAAATGAGCAGTTCTTC
CDR3 protein: CASSLGGNEQFF
D gene: .
V gene: TRBV5-4
clone size: .
CDR3 length: 12
J gene: TRBJ2-1

CDR3 DNA: TGTGCCAGCAGCTTACCACAGAGCACAGATACGCAGTATTTT
CDR3 protein: CASSLPQSTDTQYF
D gene: .
V gene: TRBV13
clone size: few
CDR3 length: 14
J gene: TRBJ2-3

CDR3 DNA: TGTGCCTGGAGTGTATCGACAAACTATGGCTACACCTTC
CDR3 protein: CAWSVSTNYGYTF
D gene: .
V gene: TRBV30
clone size: .
CDR3 length: 13
J gene: TRBJ1-2

CDR3 DNA: TGTGCCAGCAGCGAATGGGACAGCAATCAGCCCCAGCATTTT
CDR3 protein: CASSEWDSNQPQHF
D gene: .
V gene: TRBV9
clone size: few
CDR3 length: 14
J gene: TRBJ1-5

CDR3 DNA: TGTGCCAGCAGTGTGCGTAACTCCTACGAGCAGTACTTC
CDR3 protein: CASSVRNSYEQYF
D gene: .
V gene: TRBV27
clone size: .
CDR3 length: 13
J gene: TRBJ2-7

CDR3 DNA: TGTGCCTGGAGTGCAGACATTTATCAGCCCCAGCATTTT
CDR3 protein: CAWSADIYQPQHF
D gene: .
V gene: TRBV30
clone size: few
CDR3 length: 13
J gene: TRBJ1-5

CDR3 DNA: TGTGCCTGGAGTAGTGGGATTGACAGGACGAACACTGAAGCTTTCTTT
CDR3 protein: CAWSSGIDRTNTEAFF
D gene: .
V gene: TRBV30
clone size: .
CDR3 length: 16
J gene: TRBJ1-1

CDR3 DNA: TGTGCCAGCAGCCAAGGAAAGTTTGGTTCCCAGTACTTC
CDR3 protein: CASSQGKFGSQYF
D gene: .
V gene: TRBV14
clone size: few
CDR3 length: 13
J gene: TRBJ2-5

CDR3 DNA: TGTGCCAGCAGTTACGAGGGCGGTCGCTACACCTTC
CDR3 protein: CASSYEGGRYTF
D gene: .
V gene: TRBV6-5
clone size: few
CDR3 length: 12
J gene: TRBJ1-2

CDR3 DNA: TGTGCCAGCAAGCGTCGGGACAGGGTCCTTCAGGGGAATTCACCCCTCCACTTT
CDR3 protein: CASKRRDRVLQGNSPLHF
D gene: .
V gene: TRBV21-1
clone size: .
CDR3 length: 18
J gene: TRBJ1-6

CDR3 DNA: TGTGCCAGCAGTTACATGGACAGCGCCTACGAGCAGTACTTC
CDR3 protein: CASSYMDSAYEQYF
D gene: .
V gene: TRBV6-5
clone size: .
CDR3 length: 14
J gene: TRBJ2-7

CDR3 DNA: TGCGCCAGCAGCTTGGAGGGCACCGGGGAGCTGTTTTTT
CDR3 protein: CASSLEGTGELFF
D gene: .
V gene: TRBV5-1
clone size: .
CDR3 length: 13
J gene: TRBJ2-2

CDR3 DNA: TGTGCCAGCAGCCCGGTGGGGAATTCACCCCTCCACTTT
CDR3 protein: CASSPVGNSPLHF
D gene: .
V gene: TRBV7-9
clone size: once
CDR3 length: 13
J gene: TRBJ1-6

CDR3 DNA: TGTGCCAGCACCCGGAAGTCGGGTGGGAACGGGGAGCTGTTTTTT
CDR3 protein: CASTRKSGGNGELFF
D gene: .
V gene: TRBV27
clone size: .
CDR3 length: 15
J gene: TRBJ2-2